These 8 T cell receptor beta chains were sequenced from one sample in a study of OX40 agonist ivuxolimab in advanced cancers. The data were produced by immunoSEQ multiplex PCR, yet TCRdb's version contains in-frame clones alone and is incomplete. This table has 37,000 or so clones, about 88% appearing once. The sequences come from CD4+ or CD8+ T cells sorted from blood, collected in a trial of the OX40 agonist ivuxolimab. These receptors originate from an adult with an advanced solid tumor such as melanoma, head and neck, liver or kidney cancer.

The chain links TRBV11-3 to TRBJ1-1, with D perhaps matching TRBD1 (5 bases). V was cut by 5 bases and J by 4 bases, with 17 bases left in between. This CDR3 has 15 residues. Germline CDR1 SGHNT, CDR2 YENEEA. The CDR3 sequence: CASSPGGRGGTEAFF. The CDR3 DNA sequence: TGTGCCAGCAGCCCCGGGGGACGTGGGGGCACTGAAGCTTTCTTT. The variable domain in full, with the rest retrieved from reference TRBV11-3 and TRBJ1-1, is EAGVVQSPRYKIIEKKQPVAFWCNPISGHNTLYWYLQNLGQGPELLIRYENEEAVDDSQLPKDRFSAERLKGVDSTLKIQPAELGDSAVYLCASSPGGRGGTEAFFGQGTRLTVV.

The chain has TRBV5-1 and TRBJ2-3; TRBD1 is a possible D gene (5 bases). This CDR3 contains 16 residues. Germline V gene sequence: CDR1 SGHRS, CDR2 YFSETQ. V was trimmed by 0 bases and J by 4 bases, leaving 15 bases between them. The CDR3 loop reads CASSLAIQVSADTQYF. The CDR3, as DNA: TGCGCCAGCAGCTTGGCCATACAGGTCTCGGCAGATACGCAGTATTTT.

The genes are TRBV4-3 and TRBJ1-5; the match to TRBD1 covers 9 bases. Trimming at V came to 0 bases and at J to 4 bases, leaving 1 base not matched to a gene. Germline-derived CDR1 and CDR2 are LGHNA and YSLEER. CDR3 length equals 15 residues. Here the CDR3 reads CASSQETGGNQPQHF. In nucleotides, the CDR3 is TGCGCCAGCAGCCAAGAGACAGGGGGTAATCAGCCCCAGCATTTT.

This clone was detected only once. The chain is built from TRBV5-4 and TRBJ2-1; maybe TRBD1 (6 bases). The length of the CDR3 is 16 residues. V lost 4 bases to trimming and J lost 3 bases, with 17 bases between them. CDR1 SGHNT and CDR2 YYREEE come from the germline V gene (reference sequence). CDR3 DNA sequence: TGTGCCAGCAGCCCACGGACAGCCTCCAACTACAATGAGCAGTTCTTC. Protein: CASSPRTASNYNEQFF.

The J gene is TRBJ2-7, the V gene TRBV2, with D possibly being TRBD1 or TRBD2 (5 bases each). CDR1 and CDR2 from the germline V gene are SNHLY and FYNNEI. The V gene lost 6 bases and the J gene lost 2 bases, with 20 bases spanning the gap. The CDR3 length is 16 residues. The CDR3 DNA sequence: TGTGCCAGCAGATTCCGGGGCATACTCCAACCCTACGAGCAGTACTTC. Translation: CASRFRGILQPYEQYF.

The chain has TRBV7-8 and TRBJ2-3; 9 bases are shared with TRBD1. The CDR3 contains 16 residues. J gave up 3 bases and V 0 bases, and 4 bases lay outside the gene matches. Germline assignment: CDR1 SGHVS and CDR2 FQNEAQ. CDR3 bases: TGTGCCAGCAGCTTAGCAAGGGACAGGGTGACAGATACGCAGTATTTT. It specifies CASSLARDRVTDTQYF.

The rearrangement joins TRBV13 to TRBJ2-1; TRBD2 is a possible D gene (6 bases). V was shortened by 6 bases and J by 13 bases, with 25 bases between the two germline ends. The CDR3 has 15 amino acids. Germline-derived CDR1 and CDR2 are PRHDT and FYEKMQ (reference sequence). The CDR3 nucleotides are TGTGCCAGCAGACCTACCACCGGGACTCTAGTCGAACAGTTCTTC. Amino acids: CASRPTTGTLVEQFF.

The V and J genes are TRBV4-2 and TRBJ2-2; 10 positions match TRBD2. The germline gives CDR1 LGHNA, CDR2 YNFKEQ. The length of the CDR3 is 16 residues. J lost 3 bases, V lost 4 bases, and 5 bases had no gene match. The CDR3 protein is CASSLTSGDDTGELFF. CDR3 DNA: TGTGCCAGCAGCCTTACTAGCGGGGACGACACCGGGGAGCTGTTTTTT.